These 29 T cell receptor beta chains share one sample of origin, sequenced in a study of regulatory T cells in long-lasting Graves disease. CDR3 regions were amplified by Arm-PCR using iRepertoire HTBI primers to build TCR beta libraries. Each CDR3 protein gets one entry after TCRdb re-called the multiplex PCR reads with MiXCR. The repertoire includes 320,000 or so distinct CDR3 sequences, 15% to 20% of them detected once, and about 40% sits in the top ten. Specified time point: newly diagnosed GD, antithyroid drugs for less than 3 months. RNA isolated from PBMCs was used to make the TCR library. The sample was peripheral blood mononuclear cells (PBMCs), taken at new diagnosis, from a patient treated with antithyroid drugs. The receptors come from a female donor with Graves disease.

This clonotype was seen repeatedly, ten times or more. The rearrangement joins TRBV30 to TRBJ2-7; D gene uncertain. Trimming removed 0 bases from V and 4 bases from J, with 7 bases in between. CDR1 and CDR2 from the germline V gene are GTSNPN and SVGIG (reference sequence). The CDR3 extends over 12 amino acids. In nucleotides, the CDR3 is TGTGCCTGGAGTGTACCTCAATACGAGCAGTACTTC. Its protein product is CAWSVPQYEQYF.

Notes on this clonotype: With only one base between it and a far larger clone, this is likely a read error. The chain carries TRBV11-2 and TRBJ2-2, with D perhaps TRBD2 (6 bases). The CDR3 consists of 13 residues. Germline CDR1 reads SGHAT; CDR2 reads FQNNGV. DNA for the CDR3: TGTGCCAGCAGGGCAGTGAACACCGGGGGGCTGTTTTTT. Protein product: CASRAVNTGGLFF.

This chain joins TRBV3-1 and TRBJ2-5; tentative D call: TRBD2 (7 bases). V was pared by 3 bases and J by 5 bases, with 16 bases between. The germline CDR1 and CDR2 sequences are LGHDT and YNNKEL (reference sequence). The CDR3 length is 15 residues. CDR3 sequence: CASSQGARGLETQYF. CDR3 nucleotides: TGTGCCAGCAGCCAGGGGGCGCGGGGGCTTGAGACCCAGTACTTC.

This clonotype occurred many times. The rearrangement links TRBV7-3 to TRBJ2-2, with 7 bases lining up with TRBD2. Germline lookup yields CDR1 SGHTA and CDR2 FQGTGA. This CDR3 region has 13 residues. Unmatched junction bases numbered 3, after V lost 5 bases and J lost 6 bases. In DNA form, the CDR3 reads TGTGCCAGCAGCCAACTAGCGCCCGGGGAGCTGTTTTTT. It specifies CASSQLAPGELFF.

This clonotype showed up many times. V and J are TRBV5-1 and TRBJ2-7; no clear D gene. Germline CDR1 SGHRS, CDR2 YFSETQ. The CDR3 totals 15 residues. V was cut by 0 bases and J by 3 bases, with 13 bases left in between. The CDR3 coding sequence is TGCGCCAGCAGCTTGGAGTCCAGGAGTGACTACGAGCAGTACTTC. This translates into CASSLESRSDYEQYF. Supplemented by reference TRBV5-1 and TRBJ2-7, the full variable domain reads KAGVTQTPRYLIKTRGQQVTLSCSPISGHRSVSWYQQTPGQGLQFLFEYFSETQRNKGNFPGRFSGRQFSNSRSEMNVSTLELGDSALYLCASSLESRSDYEQYFGPGTRLTVT.

At least ten counts were recorded for this clonotype. V gene TRBV12-3 or TRBV12-4 combines with J gene TRBJ2-3; perhaps TRBD2 as D (5 bases). CDR3 length: 15 residues. V was trimmed by 3 bases and J by 1 base, leaving 11 bases between them. CDR3 sequence reads: CASSLRESGTDTQYF. In DNA form, the CDR3 reads TGTGCCAGCAGTTTGAGGGAGTCAGGCACAGATACGCAGTATTTT.

This clonotype was recorded many times. The V call is TRBV11-2, the J call TRBJ2-5, with 9 bases lining up with TRBD2. J was trimmed by 4 bases and V by 4 bases; bases with no gene match: 4. CDR1 is SGHAT and CDR2 is FQNNGV in the germline V gene. CDR3 length: 14 amino acids. The CDR3 loop reads CASSSSGIGETQYF. In DNA form, the CDR3 reads TGTGCCAGCAGCTCTAGCGGGATAGGAGAGACCCAGTACTTC.

Only a few counts were recorded for this clonotype. The chain links TRBV3-1 to TRBJ2-5; TRBD2 aligns across 7 bases. The CDR3 is made up of 19 amino acids. Germline assignment: CDR1 LGHDT and CDR2 YNNKEL (reference sequence). V shed 0 bases, J shed 0 bases, and the junction held 13 bases outside the gene matches. The CDR3 spells CASSQDYPGTILYQETQYF. CDR3 sequence (DNA): TGTGCCAGCAGCCAAGATTACCCCGGGACTATCTTGTACCAAGAGACCCAGTACTTC.

This clonotype occurred many times. The rearrangement uses TRBV6-1 and TRBJ1-1, with TRBD1 as a possible D gene (5 bases). Per the germline V gene, CDR1 is MNHNS and CDR2 is SASEGT. Trimming cost V 4 bases and J 2 bases, with 14 bases left between them. CDR3 length: 15 residues. CDR3 in DNA: TGTGCCAGCAGTGGGGGGAATCTGGGAAACACTGAAGCTTTCTTT. Translating gives CASSGGNLGNTEAFF.

This clonotype was counted many times. The genes are TRBV20-1 and TRBJ1-1; D remains ambiguous. Trimming stripped 5 bases from V and 10 bases from J, with 14 bases between. The CDR3 has 11 residues. Per germline, CDR1 DFQATT and CDR2 SNEGSKA (reference sequence). CDR3 DNA sequence: TGCAGTGCTTTGACCCCGCGAGGAGCTTTCTTT. This sequence encodes CSALTPRGAFF.

This clonotype was found many times. The chain carries TRBV24-1 and TRBJ1-5; D is possibly TRBD1 (6 bases). Germline CDR1 KGHDR, CDR2 SFDVKD. V was cut by 3 bases and J by 2 bases, with 16 bases left in between. The CDR3 extends over 17 amino acids. CDR3 amino acids: CATSDLPPTGRNQPQHF. CDR3 in DNA: TGTGCCACCAGTGATCTCCCCCCAACAGGGCGCAATCAGCCCCAGCATTTT.

The chain links TRBV9 to TRBJ2-6; D is ambiguous. The CDR3 consists of 16 residues. Germline loops: CDR1 SGDLS, CDR2 YYNGEE. Trimming left V 0 bases short and J 2 bases short, with 9 bases between. This CDR3 is CASSVERTTGANVLTF. The CDR3 coding sequence is TGTGCCAGCAGCGTAGAAAGAACTACTGGGGCCAACGTCCTGACTTTC.

This clonotype was counted at least ten times. V gene TRBV9 combines with J gene TRBJ2-3; 8 bases map to TRBD2. The CDR3 is 14 amino acids. The J segment lost 0 bases and the V segment lost 9 bases, leaving 6 bases of the junction unmatched. CDR1 is SGDLS and CDR2 is YYNGEE in the germline V gene. The DNA for the CDR3 is TGTGCCAACCCAACTAGCGGCAGCACAGATACGCAGTATTTT. Its protein product is CANPTSGSTDTQYF.

This chain joins TRBV5-1 and TRBJ1-2, with D possibly matching TRBD1 (6 bases). Per the germline V gene, CDR1 is SGHRS and CDR2 is YFSETQ. The CDR3 totals 14 residues. Trimming cost V 2 bases and J 7 bases, with 15 bases left between them. The CDR3 here is CASSLTGTLLGYTF. DNA for the CDR3: TGCGCCAGCAGCTTAACCGGGACACTTCTTGGCTACACCTTC.

At least ten counts were recorded for this clonotype. The chain carries TRBV9 and TRBJ1-3, with D unresolved. The germline V gene has CDR1 SGDLS and CDR2 YYNGEE. V dropped 3 bases and J dropped 0 bases, with 4 bases sitting between them. This CDR3 contains 13 residues. The CDR3 spells CASSGSSGNTIYF. CDR3 nucleotide sequence: TGTGCCAGCAGCGGGAGCTCTGGAAACACCATATATTTT.

Concerning this clonotype itself: A single base is all that separates this from a far larger clone, so a read error is likely. The chain is built from TRBV2 and TRBJ2-1; 9 bases fit TRBD1. The germline V gene encodes CDR1 SNHLY and CDR2 FYNNEI. V was pared by 9 bases and J by 10 bases, with 10 bases of the junction left unmatched. This CDR3 comprises 13 residues. The CDR3 reads CASRDRGAHEQFF. DNA for the CDR3: TGTGCCAGTCGCGACAGGGGGGCCCACGAGCAGTTCTTC.

To note about this clonotype: A far bigger clonotype differs at one base, so this is likely a read error. CDR3 coding DNA: TGTGCCAGCAGCACTTTAGCGGTTAACTACGAGCAGTTCTTC. Amino acid sequence: CASSTLAVNYEQFF. This chain connects TRBV11-2 to TRBJ2-3; tentatively, D is TRBD2 (6 bases). The J call is uncertain, as TRBJ2-1 better fits the DNA end. The CDR3 runs to 14 residues. The V gene's germline CDR1 is SGHAT and CDR2 FQNNGV.

This clonotype was counted at least ten times. J is TRBJ2-7 and V is TRBV6-1, with D uncertain. The CDR3 extends over 16 amino acids. Between the trimmed V and J ends, which lost 5 bases and 0 bases, there was a span of 17 bases. Germline values: CDR1 MNHNS, CDR2 SASEGT. DNA of the CDR3: TGTGCCAGCAGTCCCAGCCTGTGGGGAAGCTCCTACGAGCAGTACTTC. Its translation is CASSPSLWGSSYEQYF.

This clonotype was observed at least ten times. The gene calls are TRBV12-3 or TRBV12-4 and TRBJ2-1; tentative D call: TRBD1 (6 bases). Trimming took 7 bases from V and 1 from J, leaving 17 bases between them. The CDR3 runs 16 residues. CDR3 DNA sequence: TGTGCCAGCAACCATCAAACAGGGAGTTCCTACAATGAGCAGTTCTTC. Translation: CASNHQTGSSYNEQFF.

This clonotype was seen a single time. This likely traces to a read error, being one base from a far larger clone. The chain combines TRBV11-3 with TRBJ2-1; D gene uncertain. V shed 5 bases and J shed 5 bases, with 19 bases lying between them. Germline V CDR1 and CDR2: SGHNT, YENEEA. The CDR3 consists of 16 residues. The CDR3 nucleotides read TGTGCCAGCAGCCTTTTCGGACCGAATCAGCACAATGAGCAGTTCTTC. It specifies CASSLFGPNQHNEQFF.

This clonotype was picked up many times. The chain carries TRBV12-3 or TRBV12-4 and TRBJ2-7, with TRBD2 identical over 7 bases. With V trimmed by 5 bases and J by 2 bases, 15 bases remained unmatched. The CDR3 extends over 17 amino acids. In DNA form, the CDR3 reads TGTGCCAGCAGTCGAGCCCCCAGGGCGGGAGTAGCCTACGAGCAGTACTTC. Its translation is CASSRAPRAGVAYEQYF.

In this sample, this clonotype turned up many times. The chain uses TRBV14 and TRBJ2-5; D gene uncertain. This CDR3 has 16 residues. Germline assignment: CDR1 SGHDN and CDR2 FVKESK. The V and J ends lost 1 base and 1 base respectively, with 13 bases between them. CDR3 nucleotides: TGTGCCAGCAGCCAAGCGGCATTCGGGTTCCAAGAGACCCAGTACTTC. Its translation: CASSQAAFGFQETQYF.

The rearrangement links TRBV11-2 to TRBJ1-6; maybe TRBD1 (5 bases). Trimming shortened V by 5 bases and J by 8 bases, and 10 bases separated the two germline ends. CDR3 size: 13 residues. CDR1 and CDR2 from the germline V gene are SGHAT and FQNNGV. The CDR3 sequence is CASSALGDSPLHF. The CDR3, as DNA: TGTGCCAGCAGCGCACTGGGGGATTCACCCCTCCACTTT. Complete variable domain (other parts from reference TRBV11-2 and TRBJ1-6): EAGVAQSPRYKIIEKRQSVAFWCNPISGHATLYWYQQILGQGPKLLIQFQNNGVVDDSQLPKDRFSAERLKGVDSTLKIQPAKLEDSAVYLCASSALGDSPLHFGNGTRLTVT.

CDR3 amino acids: CASSNSSGANVLTF. CDR3 bases: TGTGCCAGTTCCAATAGCTCTGGGGCCAACGTCCTGACTTTC. This chain connects TRBV18 to TRBJ2-6, with unresolved D. V lost 9 bases and J lost 0, with 9 bases in between. Germline assignment: CDR1 KGHSH and CDR2 LQKENI. The CDR3 is 14 amino acids.

There are many counts of this clonotype. The V call is TRBV20-1, the J call TRBJ1-1; TRBD1 matches at 8 bases. There are 14 residues in the CDR3. V was clipped by 6 bases and J by 6 bases; unmatched bases: 12. From germline, CDR1 is DFQATT and CDR2 SNEGSKA (reference sequence). This CDR3 reads CSAPRTGRGPEAFF. The CDR3 nucleotides read TGCAGTGCCCCTCGGACAGGGAGGGGACCTGAAGCTTTCTTT.

A note on this clonotype: A clone one base away is much larger, so this may be a read error. The chain links TRBV2 to TRBJ2-7, with 8 bases that match TRBD1. Losses at the gene ends were 7 bases for V and 3 bases for J; bases not matched to a gene: 2. Germline V lookup: CDR1 SNHLY, CDR2 FYNNEI. CDR3 size: 12 residues. In nucleotides, the CDR3 is TGTGCCAGCATAGGACAGGGCTACGAGCAGTACTTC. Translated: CASIGQGYEQYF. The full variable domain, with the rest looked up from reference TRBV2 and TRBJ2-7, is EPEVTQTPSHQVTQMGQEVILRCVPISNHLYFYWYRQILGQKVEFLVSFYNNEISEKSEIFDDQFSVERPDGSNFTLKIRSTKLEDSAMYFCASIGQGYEQYFGPGTRLTVT.

A few counts support this clonotype. The rearrangement joins TRBV3-1 to TRBJ2-7; the match to TRBD2 covers 10 bases. The ends lost 1 base at V and 0 bases at J; junction bases unmatched: 3. The CDR3 has 16 amino acids. Germline CDR1 and CDR2: LGHDT and YNNKEL (reference sequence). CDR3 residues: CASSQGLAGLSYEQYF. The DNA for the CDR3 is TGTGCCAGCAGCCAAGGACTAGCGGGCCTCTCCTACGAGCAGTACTTC.

The CDR3 DNA sequence: TGTGCCAGCAACCGGGACAGGGAGGCTGAAGCTTTCTTT. It codes for CASNRDREAEAFF. The gene calls are TRBV6-1 and TRBJ1-1; TRBD1 aligns across 9 bases. V lost 7 bases and J lost 6; bases outside the gene matches: 6. The germline V gene has CDR1 MNHNS and CDR2 SASEGT. The CDR3 is 13 residues long.

This clonotype has at least ten counts. The rearrangement joins TRBV2 to TRBJ2-7, with unresolved D. Germline V lookup: CDR1 SNHLY, CDR2 FYNNEI. The CDR3 runs 15 residues. The V end lost 3 bases, the J end lost 4 bases, and 16 bases lay between the germline ends. CDR3 residues: CASSDRQSSGYEQYF. DNA for the CDR3: TGTGCCAGCAGTGATAGGCAGTCCTCAGGATACGAGCAGTACTTC.